One T cell receptor beta chain is described in this entry. In the authors' methods: Reference gene primer amplification yielded estimated nucleated cell counts. Only in-frame clones appear in the TCRdb table, and some are missing; sequencing was by immunoSEQ multiplex PCR. V, J and clone size derive from that table, while D and trimming were established from the DNA sequence. The data contain roughly 100,000 clones, approximately 84% of them seen just once; the ten biggest clones take up around 9.4%. The data stem from a study of blood T cell repertoires in COVID-19. The overall study: From the United States, Italy and Spain came samples of acute and convalescent COVID-19. Nucleic acid was either cDNA or gDNA, and it came from T cells, B-cell-depleted T cells, or PBMCs.

CDR1 is MNHEY, CDR2 SMNVEV, per germline (reference sequence). The CDR3 loop spans 14 amino acids. Trimming cost V 5 bases and J 7 bases; bases outside gene matches: 7. The chain recombines TRBV27 with TRBJ2-4; TRBD1 matches at 8 bases. Specimen: peripheral blood. This clonotype was obtained from a man in his forties or fifties with active or convalescent COVID-19. In nucleotides, the CDR3 is TGTGCCAGCAGTACCTGGACAGGGCCGAACATTCAGTACTTC. It translates to CASSTWTGPNIQYF.